This TCR beta chain was identified in a study of identical twins (TCRdb year 2016). Describing the broader study: TCR alpha and beta repertoires from monozygotic twins, unrelated adults of various ages and cord blood were deep-sequenced to test whether fetal clonotypes persist. To rule out contamination, replicate twin experiments were performed at different times with different library preparation protocols. What the work shows at the level of the full study, not this receptor alone: Compared with coincidental sharing between unrelated individuals, out-of-frame TCR alpha sequences shared between twins showed an excess of sequences with low generation probability. Abundant cord blood beta clonotypes had fewer insertions, young adult naive repertoires showed a similar but weaker trend, and memory repertoires showed no such trend. Out-of-frame TCR alpha sharing in monozygotic twins was systematically underestimated by recombination models, whereas sharing between unrelated individuals was in agreement with the recombination models. A weaker excess of twin sharing was found in beta out-of-frame sequences because the signal-to-noise ratio was lowered by fewer shared sequences. Zero-insertion analyses could be partly confounded by invariant T cells such as MAIT and iNKT, although diverse VJ usage argued against such confounding for most clonotypes. Because the same donors could not be followed over many years, conclusions were based on cross-sectional statistical analysis.

Every donor was a healthy Caucasian. Three pairs of female monozygotic twins, all aged about 18 to 29 years, were included in the twin cohort. Positive isolation kits from Invitrogen were used to isolate the CD4+ and CD8+ T cell populations. This clonotype was observed a few times. No cognate antigen has been identified for it. No much larger clone is present one base from it, and per-base qualities are unavailable. Libraries were made using 5' RACE. Sequencer: Illumina HiSeq 2000. A universal primer binding site was added through template switching, and the final cDNA carried a unique molecular identifier so that TCR cDNA molecules could be counted accurately. Specific primers in the conserved constant-segment region were used to synthesize first-strand cDNA for TCR alpha and beta chains. To control for contamination, every cDNA library carried two barcodes: a SMART-Mk sample barcode plus Illumina barcodes. TruSeq adapter sequences, together with Illumina sample barcodes, were added in two successive PCR steps. The Illumina HiSeq platform was used with custom primers to sequence TCR alpha and beta cDNA libraries. The study's own analysis went as follows. MiGEC processed the raw reads to extract unique molecular identifiers, while MiXCR was used to determine the CDR3 positions. Recombination models were inferred per individual with the repgenHMM and IGoR tools using an EM algorithm. Shared clonotypes were analyzed with the tcR package in R, and sharing was normalized by the product of cloneset sizes. To study raw recombination without the effects of thymic and clonal selection, out-of-frame nonproductive sequences were analyzed. Using fastp trimming at Q25 and MiXCR clonotype assembly, TCRdb reanalyzed the public sequencing data and kept in-frame beta chains. Rows with one shared CDR3 protein collapse into an entry with the most common genes and DNA. These V and J calls rely on TCRdb rather than the paper's analysis. The sample table records hundreds of thousands of distinct CDR3 sequences; 20% to 30% of these occur just once. The top ten clones comprise just under 3% of the sample.

From a lookup of the germline V gene (reference sequence), CDR1 and CDR2 are DFQATT and SNEGSKA. CDR3 length: 15 amino acids, cysteine to phenylalanine. Only CDR3 DNA is held: 45 bases, read in frame from base 1. Trimming leaves V shorter by 5 bases and J shorter by 5 bases, with the junction holding 7 bases beyond the gene matches. These data were likewise used in another study, on T cells expressing NK-cell markers. Drawing on the second study: TCR beta-chain repertoires were profiled in sorted CD3+CD56+NKG2C+, CD3+CD56+NKG2C- and CD3+CD56-NKG2C+ T-cell subsets from fewer than 10 donors. Of the eight sequenced donors, seven were found to be HCMV-seropositive and one was found to be HCMV-seronegative. To restrict sorting to alphabetaTCR-expressing T cells, an anti-gammadeltaTCR antibody was added in several experiments. In roughly six donors, the dominant CD3+CD56+NKG2C+ clonotypes were among the top 10 CD8+ clonotypes and accounted for about 1.0-7.5% of CD8+ T cells. Those dominant clonotypes were again the most abundant among CD3+CD56-NKG2C+ cells in a handful of donors, at roughly 28.3-60.1%. Whether the expanded NKG2C-expressing T cell clones were specific for HCMV antigens was left unclear. Randomly selected healthy volunteers, three men and five women, were used as the eight sequenced donors. HCMV-specific IgG was detected in serum with a commercial ELISA kit to determine HCMV serostatus. Reads were demultiplexed and grouped by UMI with MIGEC, and clonotypes were assembled and quantified with MiTCR. To remove erroneous sequences, TCR cDNA sequences were retained only when supported by two or more reads. The tcR package was used for downstream repertoire analysis, and clonotypes were matched between fractions using CDR3 nucleotide sequence together with V segment. VDJmatch was used to annotate antigen specificity against VDJdb, with one amino acid substitution in CDR3 allowed.

Sequenced sample: CD4+ T cells sorted from blood. The clonotype originates from a young woman in good health. Here the chain combines TRBV20-1 and TRBJ2-1, with TRBD2 matching 12 junction bases. The CDR3 here reads CSAPSPSGRDNEQFF. Here is the DNA: TGCAGTGCTCCTTCTCCTAGCGGGAGGGACAATGAGCAGTTCTTC.